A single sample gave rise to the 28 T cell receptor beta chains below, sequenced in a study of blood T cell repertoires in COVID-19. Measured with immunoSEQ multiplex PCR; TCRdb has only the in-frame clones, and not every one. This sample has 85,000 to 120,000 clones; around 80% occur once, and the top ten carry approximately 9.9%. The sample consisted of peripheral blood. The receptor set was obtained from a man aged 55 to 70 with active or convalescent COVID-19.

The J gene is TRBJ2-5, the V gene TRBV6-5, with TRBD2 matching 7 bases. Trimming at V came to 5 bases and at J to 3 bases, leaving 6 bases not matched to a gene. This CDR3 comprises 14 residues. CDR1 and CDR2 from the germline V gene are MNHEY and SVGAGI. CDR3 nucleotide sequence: TGTGCCAGCAGTCTCCGGGACTATAAAGAGACCCAGTACTTC. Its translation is CASSLRDYKETQYF.

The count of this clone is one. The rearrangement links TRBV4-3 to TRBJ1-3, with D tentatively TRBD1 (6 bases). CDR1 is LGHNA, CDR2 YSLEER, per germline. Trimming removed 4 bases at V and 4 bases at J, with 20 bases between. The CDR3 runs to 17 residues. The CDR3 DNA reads TGCGCCAGCAGCCTGGTGGGGGCACGAACTCTGGGAAACACCATATATTTT. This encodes CASSLVGARTLGNTIYF.

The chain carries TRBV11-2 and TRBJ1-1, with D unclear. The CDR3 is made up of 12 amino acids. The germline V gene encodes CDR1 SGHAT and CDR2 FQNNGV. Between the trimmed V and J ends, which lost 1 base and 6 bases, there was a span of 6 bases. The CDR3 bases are TGTGCCAGCAGCTTAGTGGCCGCTGAAGCTTTCTTT. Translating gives CASSLVAAEAFF.

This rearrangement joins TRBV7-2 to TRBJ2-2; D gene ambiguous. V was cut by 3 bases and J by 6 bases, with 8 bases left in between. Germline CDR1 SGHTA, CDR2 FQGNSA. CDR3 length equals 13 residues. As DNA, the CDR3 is TGTGCCAGCAGCTTCGTTTCAGCCGGGGAGCTGTTTTTT. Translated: CASSFVSAGELFF. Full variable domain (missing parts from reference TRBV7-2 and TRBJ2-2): GAGVSQSPSNKVTEKGKDVELRCDPISGHTALYWYRQSLGQGLEFLIYFQGNSAPDKSGLPSDRFSAERTGGSVSTLTIQRTQQEDSAVYLCASSFVSAGELFFGEGSRLTVL.

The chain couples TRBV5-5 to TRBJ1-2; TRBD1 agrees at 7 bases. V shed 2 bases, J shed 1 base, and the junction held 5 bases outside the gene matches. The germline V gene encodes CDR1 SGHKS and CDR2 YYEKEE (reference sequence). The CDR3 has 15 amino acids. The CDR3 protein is CASSFSGQINYGYTF. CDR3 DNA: TGTGCCAGCAGCTTTTCGGGACAGATTAACTATGGCTACACCTTC.

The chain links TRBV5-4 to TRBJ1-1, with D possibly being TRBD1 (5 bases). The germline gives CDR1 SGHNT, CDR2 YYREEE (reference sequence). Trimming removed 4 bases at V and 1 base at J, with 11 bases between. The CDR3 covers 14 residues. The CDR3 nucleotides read TGTGCCAGCAGCCCCGCGACAGCGAACACTGAAGCTTTCTTT. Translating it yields CASSPATANTEAFF.

The CDR3 nucleotides read TGTGCCAGCAGTTTTAAAAAGCGGGCATATAATTCACCCCTCCACTTT. Translating gives CASSFKKRAYNSPLHF. The chain links TRBV28 to TRBJ1-6; no clear D gene. The CDR3 is 16 residues long. Germline V gives CDR1 MDHEN, CDR2 SYDVKM. V shed 3 bases and J shed 4 bases, with 13 bases lying between them.

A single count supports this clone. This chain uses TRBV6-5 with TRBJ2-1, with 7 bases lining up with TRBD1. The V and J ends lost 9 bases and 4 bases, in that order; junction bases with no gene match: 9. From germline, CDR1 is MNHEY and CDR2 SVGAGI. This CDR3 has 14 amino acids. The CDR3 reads CASQKGQPYNEQFF. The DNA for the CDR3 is TGTGCCAGTCAAAAGGGACAGCCTTACAATGAGCAGTTCTTC.

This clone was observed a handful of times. DNA for the CDR3: TGTGCCAGCCACCTGGGACTGAGCACCGGAGGGGCCCAGTACTTC. Protein: CASHLGLSTGGAQYF. This chain links TRBV2 with TRBJ2-5; TRBD2 might be the D (6 bases). Germline V gives CDR1 SNHLY, CDR2 FYNNEI. Trimming cost V 8 bases and J 9 bases, with 25 bases left between them. This CDR3 is 15 amino acids long. Variable domain in full (rest from reference TRBV2 and TRBJ2-5): EPEVTQTPSHQVTQMGQEVILRCVPISNHLYFYWYRQILGQKVEFLVSFYNNEISEKSEIFDDQFSVERPDGSNFTLKIRSTKLEDSAMYFCASHLGLSTGGAQYFGPGTRLLVL.

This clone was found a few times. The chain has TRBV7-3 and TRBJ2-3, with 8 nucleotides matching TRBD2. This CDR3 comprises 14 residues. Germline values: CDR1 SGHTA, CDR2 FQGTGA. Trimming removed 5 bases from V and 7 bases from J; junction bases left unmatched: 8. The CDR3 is CASSISGTGNTQYF. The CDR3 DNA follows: TGTGCCAGCAGCATTAGCGGGACGGGGAATACGCAGTATTTT.

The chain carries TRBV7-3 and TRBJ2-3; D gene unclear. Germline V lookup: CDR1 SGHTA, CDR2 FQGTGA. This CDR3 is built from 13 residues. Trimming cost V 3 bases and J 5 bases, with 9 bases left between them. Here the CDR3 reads CASSLSVGDTQYF. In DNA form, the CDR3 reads TGTGCCAGCAGCTTGTCGGTTGGAGATACGCAGTATTTT.

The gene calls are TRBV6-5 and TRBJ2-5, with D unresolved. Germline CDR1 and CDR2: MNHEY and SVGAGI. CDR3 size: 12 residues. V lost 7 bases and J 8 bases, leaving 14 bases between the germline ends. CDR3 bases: TGTGCCAGCAAGGATAGCAAGAGAACCCAGTACTTC. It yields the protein CASKDSKRTQYF.

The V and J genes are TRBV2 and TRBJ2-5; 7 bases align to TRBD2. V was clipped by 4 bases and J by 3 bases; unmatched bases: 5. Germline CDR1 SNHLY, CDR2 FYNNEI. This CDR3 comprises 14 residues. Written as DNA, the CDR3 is TGTGCCAGCAGTGCTCGAGCGGGAAAAGAGACCCAGTACTTC. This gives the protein CASSARAGKETQYF.

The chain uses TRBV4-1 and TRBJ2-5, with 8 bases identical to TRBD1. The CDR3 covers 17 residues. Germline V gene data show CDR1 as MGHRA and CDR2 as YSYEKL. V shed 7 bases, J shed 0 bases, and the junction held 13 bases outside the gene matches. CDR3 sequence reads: CASTLDDRGKYQETQYF. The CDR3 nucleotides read TGCGCCAGCACCCTGGACGACAGGGGCAAGTACCAAGAGACCCAGTACTTC.

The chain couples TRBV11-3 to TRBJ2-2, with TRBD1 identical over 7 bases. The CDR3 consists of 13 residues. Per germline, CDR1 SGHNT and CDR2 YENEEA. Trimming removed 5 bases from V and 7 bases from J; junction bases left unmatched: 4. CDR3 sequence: CASSPRDSGELFF. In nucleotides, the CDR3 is TGTGCCAGCAGCCCTCGGGACAGCGGGGAGCTGTTTTTT.

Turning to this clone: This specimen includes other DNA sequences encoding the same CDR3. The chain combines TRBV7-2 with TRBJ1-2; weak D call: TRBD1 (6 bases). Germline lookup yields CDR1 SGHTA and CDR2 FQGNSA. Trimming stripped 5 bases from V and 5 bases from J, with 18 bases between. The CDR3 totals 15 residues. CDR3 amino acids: CASSPPSRQAYGYTF. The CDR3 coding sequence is TGTGCCAGCAGCCCTCCGTCCAGACAGGCTTATGGCTACACCTTC.

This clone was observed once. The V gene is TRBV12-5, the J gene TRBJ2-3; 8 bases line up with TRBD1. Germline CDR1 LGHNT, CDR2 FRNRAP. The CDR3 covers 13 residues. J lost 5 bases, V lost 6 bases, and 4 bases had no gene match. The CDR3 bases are TGTGCTAGTGGGCCCGACAGGGGAGATACGCAGTATTTT. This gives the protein CASGPDRGDTQYF.

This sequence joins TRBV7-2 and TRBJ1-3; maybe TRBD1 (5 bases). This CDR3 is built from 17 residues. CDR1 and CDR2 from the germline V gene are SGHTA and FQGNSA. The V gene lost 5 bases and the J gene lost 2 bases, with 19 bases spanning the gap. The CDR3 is CASSTLGTAGTGNTIYF. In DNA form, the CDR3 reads TGTGCCAGCAGCACACTCGGGACGGCGGGGACTGGAAACACCATATATTTT.

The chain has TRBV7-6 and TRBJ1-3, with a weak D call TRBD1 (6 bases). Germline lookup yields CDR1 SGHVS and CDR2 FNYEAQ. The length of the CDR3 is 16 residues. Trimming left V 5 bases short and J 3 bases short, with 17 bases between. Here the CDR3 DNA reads TGTGCCAGCAGCAGTGGGTCTACAGGGCTTGGAAACACCATATATTTT. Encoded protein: CASSSGSTGLGNTIYF.

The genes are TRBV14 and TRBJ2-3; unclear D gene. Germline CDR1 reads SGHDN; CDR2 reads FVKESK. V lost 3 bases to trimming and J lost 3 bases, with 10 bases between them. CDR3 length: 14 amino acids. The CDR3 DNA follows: TGTGCCAGCAGCCACCAGGAACGGACAGATACGCAGTATTTT. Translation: CASSHQERTDTQYF.

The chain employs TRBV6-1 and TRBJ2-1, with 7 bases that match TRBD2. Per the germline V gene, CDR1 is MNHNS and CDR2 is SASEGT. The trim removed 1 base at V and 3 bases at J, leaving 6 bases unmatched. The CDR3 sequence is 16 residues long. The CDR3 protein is CASSEVPGGYYNEQFF. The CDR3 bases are TGTGCCAGCAGTGAAGTTCCGGGAGGCTACTACAATGAGCAGTTCTTC.

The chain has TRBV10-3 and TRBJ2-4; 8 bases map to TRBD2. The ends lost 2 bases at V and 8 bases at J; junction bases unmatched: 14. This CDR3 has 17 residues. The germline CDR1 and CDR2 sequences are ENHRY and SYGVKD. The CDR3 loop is CAISEPGGEGTTYIQYF. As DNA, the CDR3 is TGTGCCATCAGTGAGCCGGGGGGGGAGGGTACCACTTACATTCAGTACTTC.

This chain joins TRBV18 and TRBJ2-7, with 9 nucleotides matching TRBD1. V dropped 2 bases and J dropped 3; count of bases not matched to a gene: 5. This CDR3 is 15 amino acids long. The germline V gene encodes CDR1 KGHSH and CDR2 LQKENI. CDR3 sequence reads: CASSPAGTGNYEQYF. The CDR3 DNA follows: TGTGCCAGCTCACCAGCGGGGACAGGGAACTACGAGCAGTACTTC.

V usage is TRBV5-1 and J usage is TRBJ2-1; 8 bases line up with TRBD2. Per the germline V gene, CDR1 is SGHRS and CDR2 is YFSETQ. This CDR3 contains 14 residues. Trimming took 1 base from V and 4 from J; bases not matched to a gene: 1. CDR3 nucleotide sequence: TGCGCCAGCAGCTTGACTAGCGGATACAATGAGCAGTTCTTC. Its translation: CASSLTSGYNEQFF.

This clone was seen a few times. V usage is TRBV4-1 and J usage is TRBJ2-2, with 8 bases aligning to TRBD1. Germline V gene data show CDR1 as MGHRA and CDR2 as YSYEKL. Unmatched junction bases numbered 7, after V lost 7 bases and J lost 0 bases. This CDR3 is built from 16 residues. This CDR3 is CASTRQGLSNTGELFF. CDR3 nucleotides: TGCGCCAGCACCCGACAGGGGTTATCGAACACCGGGGAGCTGTTTTTT.

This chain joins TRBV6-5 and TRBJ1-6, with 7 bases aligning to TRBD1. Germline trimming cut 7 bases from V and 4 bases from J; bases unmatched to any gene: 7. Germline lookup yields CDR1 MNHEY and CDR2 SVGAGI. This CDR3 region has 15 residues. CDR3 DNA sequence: TGTGCCAGCATGACCGCGGGACAGTATAATTCACCCCTCCACTTT. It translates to CASMTAGQYNSPLHF.

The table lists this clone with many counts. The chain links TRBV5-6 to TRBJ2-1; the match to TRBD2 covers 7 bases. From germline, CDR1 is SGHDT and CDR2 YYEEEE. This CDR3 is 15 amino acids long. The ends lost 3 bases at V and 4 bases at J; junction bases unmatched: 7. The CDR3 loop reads CASSYLASGYNEQFF. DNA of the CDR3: TGTGCCAGCAGCTATCTGGCTAGCGGATACAATGAGCAGTTCTTC.

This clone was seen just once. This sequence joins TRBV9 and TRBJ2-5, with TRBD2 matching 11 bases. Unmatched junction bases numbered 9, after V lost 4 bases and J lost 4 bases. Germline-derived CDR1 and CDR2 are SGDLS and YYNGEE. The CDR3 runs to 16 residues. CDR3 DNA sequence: TGTGCCAGCAGCCCCCGACTAGCGGGGTCGGGAGAGACCCAGTACTTC. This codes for CASSPRLAGSGETQYF.